The present T cell receptor beta chain was sequenced within a study of blood T cell repertoires in COVID-19. Study-level information: Sources were T cells, B-cell-depleted T cells, or PBMCs; the material itself was cDNA or gDNA.

Enrollment of patients from Seattle took place during active infection, with longitudinal follow-up. In the study's own analysis: Amplification with reference gene primers provided the estimates of nucleated cell counts. Using immunoSEQ multiplex PCR, the repertoire was profiled, and TCRdb retains in-frame clones only, with some absent. The V and J calls and clone size were taken over from that table, and D and trimming were inferred from the DNA. Of approximately 350,000 clones in the sample, 88% were seen once. This CDR3 comprises 11 residues. V was cut by 5 bases and J by 8 bases, with 9 bases left in between. The germline V gene encodes CDR1 SEHNR and CDR2 FQNEAQ (reference sequence).

Sequencing was performed on peripheral blood. The sequence was obtained from a woman in her 70s with COVID-19, enrolled during active disease. The V and J genes are TRBV7-9 and TRBJ1-1; possibly TRBD1 for D (6 bases). CDR3 residues: CASSPGQEAFF. CDR3 in DNA: TGTGCCAGCAGCCCTGGACAGGAAGCTTTCTTT.